This TCR beta chain was captured in a study of cytomegalovirus exposure and HLA in healthy donors. The CDR3 runs 15 residues. After removal of 3 bases from V and 6 bases from J, the junction contained 11 bases not matched to a gene. Germline V gene lookup returns CDR1 SGHNT and CDR2 YYREEE (reference sequence). Notes on the study in general: Among TCR beta chains, those listed as cytomegalovirus-associated numbered about 160. One variant, a missense change in DCLRE1C, was linked in a later analysis to TCR beta V- and J-gene trimming.

The PCR contained 60 Vbeta and 13 Jbeta primers. TCRdb keeps only in-frame clones here, not all; method: immunoSEQ multiplex PCR. The sample holds about 150,000 clones, almost 85% seen once. A note on this clone: Its antigen is not identified.

The TCR comes from a young man in good health and CMV-seropositive. Sequenced sample: PBMCs. The J gene is TRBJ1-1, the V gene TRBV5-4; 7 positions agree with TRBD1. The CDR3 coding sequence is TGTGCCAGCAGCTCCTCAGGGGGATTTCGTGCTGAAGCTTTCTTT. It is translated as CASSSSGGFRAEAFF.